These 23 T cell receptor beta chains were all obtained from the same sample, sequenced in a study of cytomegalovirus exposure and HLA in healthy donors. Both 60 Vbeta primers and 13 Jbeta primers went into the PCR. The assay was immunoSEQ multiplex PCR, and TCRdb's table has in-frame clones only and misses some. The sample lists about 140,000 clones, more than 60% occurring once. The specimen was PBMCs. The receptors were sampled from a woman in her sixties or seventies in good health and CMV-seronegative.

This rearrangement joins TRBV5-1 to TRBJ2-1, with 7 bases matching TRBD2. The V gene's germline CDR1 is SGHRS and CDR2 YFSETQ. The V segment lost 0 bases and the J segment 0 bases; nucleotides outside the gene matches: 3. CDR3 length: 16 amino acids. In DNA, the CDR3 is TGCGCCAGCAGCTTGGCTAGCGGAAACTCCTACAATGAGCAGTTCTTC. This translates into CASSLASGNSYNEQFF.

The rearrangement joins TRBV2 to TRBJ2-1; 7 positions agree with TRBD2. V lost 4 bases, J lost 7 bases, and 10 bases stayed unmatched. The CDR3 totals 15 residues. Germline V lookup: CDR1 SNHLY, CDR2 FYNNEI. CDR3 protein: CASSAVAGARNEQFF. In nucleotides, the CDR3 is TGTGCCAGCAGTGCCGTGGCGGGAGCGCGAAATGAGCAGTTCTTC.

The chain uses TRBV29-1 and TRBJ2-3; 12 nucleotides match TRBD2. The CDR3 covers 17 residues. With 4 bases clipped from V and 2 bases from J, the junction kept 10 bases outside the gene matches. CDR1 is SQVTM and CDR2 is ANQGSEA in the germline V gene. CDR3: CSVVGGASGRDTDTQYF. Here the CDR3 DNA reads TGCAGCGTTGTAGGAGGGGCTAGCGGGAGGGACACAGATACGCAGTATTTT.

V usage is TRBV25-1 and J usage is TRBJ1-1; weak D call: TRBD1 (5 bases). V lost 4 bases and J 6 bases, leaving 15 bases between the germline ends. This CDR3 has 14 amino acids. CDR1 and CDR2 (germline): MGHDK, SYGVNS. CDR3 in amino acids: CASSGGGRFSEAFF. The CDR3 bases are TGTGCCAGCAGTGGTGGGGGGAGGTTCTCTGAAGCTTTCTTT.

This clone was seen a few times. V usage is TRBV28 and J usage is TRBJ2-3, with 7 nucleotides matching TRBD2. The junction had 16 bases not matched to a gene; V was cut back by 10 bases and J by 0 bases. CDR3 length equals 17 residues. CDR1 and CDR2 (germline): MDHEN, SYDVKM. The DNA of the CDR3 is TGTGCCACTCGAGAGGGCGGGAGACGGGTTAGCACAGATACGCAGTATTTT. It yields the protein CATREGGRRVSTDTQYF.

V usage is TRBV2 and J usage is TRBJ1-5; the match to TRBD1 covers 7 bases. Germline V CDR1 and CDR2: SNHLY, FYNNEI. The CDR3 totals 15 residues. The V segment lost 5 bases and the J segment 6 bases; nucleotides outside the gene matches: 10. CDR3 protein: CASSPTGARGQPQHF. Here the CDR3 DNA reads TGTGCCAGCAGTCCAACAGGGGCTAGGGGTCAGCCCCAGCATTTT.

The chain is built from TRBV6-5 and TRBJ1-4; D not resolved. Germline CDR1 and CDR2: MNHEY and SVGAGI. The CDR3 covers 14 residues. Trimming cost V 6 bases and J 4 bases, with 12 bases left between them. CDR3 bases: TGTGCCAGCAGAAACGGGAGGAATAATGAAAAACTGTTTTTT. Translated, it gives CASRNGRNNEKLFF.

This clone is medium-sized within its sample. V is TRBV4-3 and J is TRBJ1-4, with D possibly being TRBD1 (6 bases). There are 16 residues in the CDR3. Trimming removed 0 bases at V and 7 bases at J, with 15 bases between. Germline V lookup: CDR1 LGHNA, CDR2 YSLEER. Written as DNA, the CDR3 is TGCGCCAGCAGCCAAGATCCGAGGGGGGGGAGTGAAAAACTGTTTTTT. Encoded protein: CASSQDPRGGSEKLFF.

V and J are TRBV5-4 and TRBJ1-1; no clear D. CDR3 size: 13 residues. V was pared by 1 base and J by 3 bases, with 7 bases between. Germline V gives CDR1 SGHNT, CDR2 YYREEE (reference sequence). The CDR3 sequence: CASSLTAYTEAFF. The CDR3 DNA is TGTGCCAGCAGCTTGACAGCCTACACTGAAGCTTTCTTT.

The DNA for the CDR3 is TGTGCCAGCAGCCCCAGCAGGGTTTTTCACTATGGCTACACCTTC. As protein: CASSPSRVFHYGYTF. The J gene is TRBJ1-2, the V gene TRBV9; possible D gene TRBD1, 5 bases. V was trimmed by 4 bases and J by 3 bases, leaving 16 bases between them. The germline V gene encodes CDR1 SGDLS and CDR2 YYNGEE. The CDR3 extends over 15 amino acids.

This clone was picked up a small number of times. The chain couples TRBV6-4 to TRBJ2-5; a possible D gene is TRBD1 (6 bases). The germline CDR1 and CDR2 sequences are MRHNA and SNTAGT. This CDR3 has 13 residues. The ends were cut back, 8 bases at V and 4 bases at J, with 14 bases in the middle. The CDR3 loop is CASDTGKGETQYF. CDR3 sequence (DNA): TGTGCCAGCGACACAGGGAAGGGAGAGACCCAGTACTTC.

The V gene is TRBV28, the J gene TRBJ2-2; D perhaps matches TRBD1 (5 bases). The V end lost 9 bases, the J end lost 4 bases, and 6 bases lay between the germline ends. Germline V gene data show CDR1 as MDHEN and CDR2 as SYDVKM. The CDR3 totals 11 residues. CDR3 DNA: TGTGCCAGTAGGGGCACCGGGGAGCTGTTTTTT. Amino acid sequence: CASRGTGELFF. Filled out from reference TRBV28 and TRBJ2-2, the complete variable domain reads DVKVTQSSRYLVKRTGEKVFLECVQDMDHENMFWYRQDPGLGLRLIYFSYDVKMKEKGDIPEGYSVSREKKERFSLILESASTNQTSMYLCASRGTGELFFGEGSRLTVL.

This clone was observed a few times. The rearrangement links TRBV28 to TRBJ1-2; 8 nucleotides align to TRBD1. V was pared by 4 bases and J by 4 bases, with 14 bases of the junction left unmatched. The CDR3 runs to 17 residues. Germline-derived CDR1 and CDR2 are MDHEN and SYDVKM. The CDR3 loop reads CASSSDWAGGASYGYTF. CDR3 nucleotide sequence: TGTGCCAGCAGTTCGGATTGGGCAGGGGGCGCGTCCTATGGCTACACCTTC.

The chain recombines TRBV18 with TRBJ2-3; TRBD1 agrees at 7 bases. From germline, CDR1 is KGHSH and CDR2 LQKENI. Trimming at V came to 1 base and at J to 0 bases, leaving 4 bases not matched to a gene. This CDR3 contains 16 residues. In DNA form, the CDR3 reads TGTGCCAGCTCACCACTAATGACAGGGAGCACAGATACGCAGTATTTT. Its translation: CASSPLMTGSTDTQYF.

The sample holds one count of this clone. The genes are TRBV14 and TRBJ1-2; D is unresolved. Germline CDR1 and CDR2: SGHDN and FVKESK. The CDR3 is made up of 14 amino acids. V was clipped by 4 bases and J by 4 bases, with 13 bases between them. CDR3 coding DNA: TGTGCCAGCAGCCCTCGGGTCCTAGGCTATGGCTACACCTTC. Translation: CASSPRVLGYGYTF.

The gene calls are TRBV6-5 and TRBJ1-5; D not certain. The CDR3 loop spans 13 amino acids. The V end was cut by 4 bases, the J end by 4 bases, with 8 bases between. Per germline, CDR1 MNHEY and CDR2 SVGAGI. The CDR3 loop reads CASSSVQNQPQHF. CDR3 coding DNA: TGTGCCAGCAGTTCTGTACAAAATCAGCCCCAGCATTTT.

V and J are TRBV29-1 and TRBJ2-1, with TRBD2 identical over 9 bases. The V and J ends lost 4 bases and 4 bases, in that order; junction bases with no gene match: 2. There are 13 residues in the CDR3. Germline-derived CDR1 and CDR2 are SQVTM and ANQGSEA. This chain's CDR3 is CSVGRGGYNEQFF. For the CDR3, the DNA is TGCAGCGTTGGGCGGGGGGGTTACAATGAGCAGTTCTTC.

This chain links TRBV6-1 with TRBJ1-3; D not certain. Between the trimmed V and J ends, which lost 4 bases and 0 bases, there was a span of 7 bases. Germline V gene data show CDR1 as MNHNS and CDR2 as SASEGT. This CDR3 spans 14 amino acids. DNA for the CDR3: TGTGCCAGCAGTGCATTTAGCTCTGGAAACACCATATATTTT. Encoded protein: CASSAFSSGNTIYF.

This clone was seen just once. The chain employs TRBV11-2 and TRBJ2-2; 13 bases fit TRBD2. The V gene end was trimmed by 4 bases and the J gene end by 1 base; junction bases not matched to a gene: 6. CDR1 SGHAT and CDR2 FQNNGV come from the germline V gene. The CDR3 covers 18 residues. The DNA for the CDR3 is TGTGCCAGCAGCTCAACTAGCGGGGGGGCCGTGAACACCGGGGAGCTGTTTTTT. Protein sequence: CASSSTSGGAVNTGELFF.

This chain links TRBV5-4 with TRBJ2-3; 7 bases map to TRBD1. This CDR3 region has 15 residues. Trimming removed 5 bases from V and 0 bases from J; junction bases left unmatched: 6. Germline V lookup: CDR1 SGHNT, CDR2 YYREEE (reference sequence). This CDR3 is CASSYGQASTDTQYF. Here the CDR3 DNA reads TGTGCCAGCAGTTACGGACAGGCTAGCACAGATACGCAGTATTTT.

This sequence joins TRBV9 and TRBJ2-2; 7 nucleotides match TRBD2. V was clipped by 0 bases and J by 4 bases; unmatched bases: 6. The CDR3 is 16 amino acids. The germline CDR1 and CDR2 sequences are SGDLS and YYNGEE. CDR3 loop: CASSVEVGGLTGELFF. The DNA of the CDR3 is TGTGCCAGCAGCGTAGAGGTGGGAGGGCTCACCGGGGAGCTGTTTTTT. The whole variable domain, filled in from reference TRBV9 and TRBJ2-2, reads DSGVTQTPKHLITATGQRVTLRCSPRSGDLSVYWYQQSLDQGLQFLIQYYNGEERAKGNILERFSAQQFPDLHSELNLSSLELGDSALYFCASSVEVGGLTGELFFGEGSRLTVL.

The chain recombines TRBV5-1 with TRBJ2-3, with TRBD1 identical over 8 bases. V gave up 1 base and J gave up 2 bases; unmatched junction bases: 3. Germline loops: CDR1 SGHRS, CDR2 YFSETQ. This CDR3 contains 15 residues. The CDR3: CASSLQGAYTDTQYF. The CDR3 DNA is TGCGCCAGCAGCTTGCAGGGGGCCTACACAGATACGCAGTATTTT. Full variable domain (outside the CDR3, taken from reference TRBV5-1 and TRBJ2-3): KAGVTQTPRYLIKTRGQQVTLSCSPISGHRSVSWYQQTPGQGLQFLFEYFSETQRNKGNFPGRFSGRQFSNSRSEMNVSTLELGDSALYLCASSLQGAYTDTQYFGPGTRLTVL.

The chain recombines TRBV4-1 with TRBJ2-3, with 10 bases that match TRBD1. J lost 2 bases, V lost 6 bases, and 5 bases had no gene match. This CDR3 is 15 amino acids long. Germline lookup yields CDR1 MGHRA and CDR2 YSYEKL. The CDR3 bases are TGCGCCAGCAGGTCGGGACAGGGGCTCACAGATACGCAGTATTTT. Translated: CASRSGQGLTDTQYF.